These 7 T cell receptor beta chains came from one sample sequenced in a study of CD8+ T cells in alopecia areata. After isolation, RNA underwent reverse transcription to generate cDNA as the sequencing template. Some clones are missing from TCRdb's copy, which holds only in-frame ones; the method was immunoSEQ multiplex PCR. Listed for the sample are approximately 300,000 clones, none seen a single time. Pooled cells of cutaneous lymph node origin were sorted on CD4, CD8alpha, NKG2D, NKG2ACE and other markers. The specimen was CD4+ T cells sorted from a lymph node. These receptors came from a C3H/HeJ mouse with alopecia areata. The MHC haplotype recorded for the strain is H2-k.

This clone has more than one count but fewer than ten. Any gene name here is a mouse gene name. Read data end 4 residues before the CDR3 end; the end is taken from the germline J gene. The chain couples TRBV13-3 to TRBJ2-5; 7 bases are shared with TRBD2. The germline CDR1 and CDR2 sequences are NNHDY and SYVADS. The CDR3 sequence is 12 residues long. Incomplete CDR3 DNA: TGTGCCAGCGGGGGGGAAAAAGAC. Its protein is CASGGEKD. The complete CDR3 protein is CASGGEKDTQYF.

This clone came up a few times. Each gene name is a mouse one. The CDR3 end is not reached by the read, which stops 4 residues before it; the germline J gene fills it in. V gene TRBV31 combines with J gene TRBJ2-3, with 7 bases lining up with TRBD2. The CDR3 covers 14 residues. CDR1 is GKSSPN, CDR2 SITVG, per germline. Losses at the gene ends were 4 bases for V and 0 bases for J; bases not matched to a gene: 4. CDR3 bases read: TGTGCCTGGACCCTGGGGGATAGTGCAGAA. The encoded protein is CAWTLGDSAE. The full CDR3 sequence reads CAWTLGDSAETLYF.

As regards this clone: Here the gene names and germline are mouse. The read ends 3 residues before the CDR3 terminus; that terminus is restored from the germline J gene. The rearrangement links TRBV19 to TRBJ1-6; D is unresolved. TRBJ1-6 is an ORF, with its function uncertain. The ends were cut back, 6 bases at V and 4 bases at J, with 8 bases in the middle. Germline V gene lookup returns CDR1 FNHDT and CDR2 SITEND (reference sequence). The CDR3 consists of 13 residues. The CDR3 loop is CASTPGYNSPLYF. The CDR3 bases that were read are TGTGCCAGCACCCCAGGTTATAATTCGCCC.

This clone has at least ten counts. Gene names are mouse gene names. The CDR3 end is not reached by the read, which stops 4 residues before it; the germline J gene fills it in. The rearrangement joins TRBV17 to TRBJ2-7; 7 bases line up with TRBD2. Germline assignment: CDR1 MNHDT and CDR2 YYDKIL. This CDR3 region has 13 residues. The sequenced CDR3 bases are TGTGCTAGCAGTAGCCTGGGGGTTTAT. Its translation: CASSSLGVY. The entire CDR3 protein is CASSSLGVYEQYF.

This clone was seen a handful of times. Mouse gene names and germline throughout. The read is 4 residues too short to cover the CDR3 end, so that end is filled in from the germline J gene. Distinct nucleotide sequences in the sample also encode this CDR3. This chain joins TRBV13-1 and TRBJ1-2; D is possibly TRBD1 (6 bases). The CDR3 has 13 residues. Trimming took off 4 bases at V and 1 base at J, with 8 bases between the two ends. Germline CDR1 and CDR2: NSHNY and SYGAGN. The CDR3 loop reads CASSLTGNSDYTF. Incomplete CDR3 DNA: TGTGCCAGCAGTTTGACAGGAAACTCC.

This clone was seen only a few times. Germline and genes: mouse. The observed sequence ends 4 residues before the CDR3 terminus, with the missing tail filled in from the germline J gene. Different DNA sequences within this sample yield the same CDR3. This rearrangement joins TRBV19 to TRBJ2-5; D gene ambiguous. V gave up 2 bases and J gave up 0 bases, with 7 bases separating them. The CDR3 sequence is 14 residues long. Germline-derived CDR1 and CDR2 are FNHDT and SITEND (reference sequence). The CDR3 region is CASSIGFNQDTQYF. The CDR3 bases that were read are TGTGCCAGCAGTATTGGGTTTAACCAAGAC.

This clone was seen a few times. Any gene name here is a mouse gene name. The read terminates 4 residues before the CDR3 end, so the remaining end is supplied by the germline J gene. V gene TRBV17 combines with J gene TRBJ2-7; 11 nucleotides match TRBD2. The germline gives CDR1 MNHDT, CDR2 YYDKIL. The trim removed 8 bases at V and 3 bases at J, leaving 3 bases unmatched. CDR3 length equals 13 residues. The CDR3 spells CASGGLGVYEQYF. The part of the CDR3 DNA that was read is TGTGCTAGCGGGGGACTGGGGGTCTAT.